This T cell receptor (beta chain) appears in the sequencing data of a study of T cell responses to AZD1222 COVID-19 vaccine. Background on the study: Analysis merged second doses at about 4 or about 12 weeks.

Comments on this clone: The target antigen is unknown.

Trimming cost V 6 bases and J 3 bases, with 15 bases left between them. CDR3 length equals 14 residues. Germline V gene data show CDR1 as KGHSH and CDR2 as LQKENI. General study results and limits: Along spike, vaccine-associated CD4 TCRs were found throughout, with dominance at 160-218 and 743-854.

Here immunoSEQ multiplex PCR was the method, and the copy in TCRdb shows in-frame clones only, minus some. This table holds around 100,000 clones, roughly nine tenths found once. The source material was peripheral blood, sampled on day 0 of AZD1222 vaccination. The V gene is TRBV18, the J gene TRBJ2-7, with D perhaps TRBD2 (6 bases). The TCR comes from an adult in good health. DNA for the CDR3: TGTGCCAGCTCTCGACTAGAGGAGCACTACGAGCAGTACTTC. Its translation: CASSRLEEHYEQYF.